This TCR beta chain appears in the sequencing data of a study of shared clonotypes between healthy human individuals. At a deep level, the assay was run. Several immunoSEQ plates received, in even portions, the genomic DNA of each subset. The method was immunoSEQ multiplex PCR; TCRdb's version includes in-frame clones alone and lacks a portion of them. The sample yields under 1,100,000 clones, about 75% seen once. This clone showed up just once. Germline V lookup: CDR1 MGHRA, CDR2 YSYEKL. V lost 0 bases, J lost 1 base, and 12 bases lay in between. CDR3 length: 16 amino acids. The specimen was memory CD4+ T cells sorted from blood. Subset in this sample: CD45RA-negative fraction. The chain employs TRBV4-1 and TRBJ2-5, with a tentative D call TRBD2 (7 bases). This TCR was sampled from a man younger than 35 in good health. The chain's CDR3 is CASSQDRGGIQETQYF. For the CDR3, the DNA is TGCGCCAGCAGCCAAGATAGGGGGGGGATCCAAGAGACCCAGTACTTC.